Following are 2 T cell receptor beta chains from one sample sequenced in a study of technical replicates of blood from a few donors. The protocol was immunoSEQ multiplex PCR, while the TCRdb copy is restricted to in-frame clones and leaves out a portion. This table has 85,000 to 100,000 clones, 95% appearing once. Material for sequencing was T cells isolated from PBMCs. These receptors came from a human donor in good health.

The CDR3 coding sequence is TGCGCCAGCAGCCCCTCACTAATCGGGACCCAGTACTTC. Its translation: CASSPSLIGTQYF. The chain carries TRBV4-1 and TRBJ2-5, with no clear D. Germline V gene data show CDR1 as MGHRA and CDR2 as YSYEKL. The CDR3 totals 13 residues. Between the trimmed V and J ends, which lost 4 bases and 7 bases, there was a span of 13 bases.

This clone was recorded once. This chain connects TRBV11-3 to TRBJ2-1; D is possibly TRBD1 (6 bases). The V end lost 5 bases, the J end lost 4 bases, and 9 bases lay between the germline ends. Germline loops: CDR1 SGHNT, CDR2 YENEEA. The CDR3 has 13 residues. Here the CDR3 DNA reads TGTGCCAGCAGCGCGGACAGTTACAATGAGCAGTTCTTC. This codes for CASSADSYNEQFF.